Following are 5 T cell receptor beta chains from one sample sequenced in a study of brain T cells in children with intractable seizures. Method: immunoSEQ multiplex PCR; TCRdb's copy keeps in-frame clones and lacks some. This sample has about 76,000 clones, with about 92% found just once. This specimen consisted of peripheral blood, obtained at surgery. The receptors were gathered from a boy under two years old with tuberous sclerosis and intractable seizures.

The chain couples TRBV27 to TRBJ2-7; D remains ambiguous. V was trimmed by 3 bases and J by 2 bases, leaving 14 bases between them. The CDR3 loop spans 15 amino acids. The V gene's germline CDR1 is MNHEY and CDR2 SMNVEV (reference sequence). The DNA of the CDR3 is TGTGCCAGCAGTTTTAGGCCAGGTCCTCCCTACGAGCAGTACTTC. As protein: CASSFRPGPPYEQYF.

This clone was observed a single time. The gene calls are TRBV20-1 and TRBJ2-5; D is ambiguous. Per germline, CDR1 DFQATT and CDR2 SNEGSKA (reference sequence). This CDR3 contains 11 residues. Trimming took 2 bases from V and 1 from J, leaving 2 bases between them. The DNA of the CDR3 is TGCAGTGCTAGACTCCAAGAGACCCAGTACTTC. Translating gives CSARLQETQYF.

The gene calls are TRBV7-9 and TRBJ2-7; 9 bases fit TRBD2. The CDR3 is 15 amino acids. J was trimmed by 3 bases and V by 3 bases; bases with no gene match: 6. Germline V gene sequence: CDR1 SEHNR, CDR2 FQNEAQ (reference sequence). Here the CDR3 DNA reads TGTGCCAGCAGCTTGAGCGGGGGGCCAATCTACGAGCAGTACTTC. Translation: CASSLSGGPIYEQYF.

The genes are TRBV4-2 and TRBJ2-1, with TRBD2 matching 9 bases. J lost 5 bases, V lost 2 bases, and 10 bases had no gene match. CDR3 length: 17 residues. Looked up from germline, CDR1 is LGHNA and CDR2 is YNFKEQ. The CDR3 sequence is CASSQPRAGGPHNEQFF. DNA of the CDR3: TGTGCCAGCAGCCAACCCAGAGCGGGAGGCCCCCACAATGAGCAGTTCTTC.

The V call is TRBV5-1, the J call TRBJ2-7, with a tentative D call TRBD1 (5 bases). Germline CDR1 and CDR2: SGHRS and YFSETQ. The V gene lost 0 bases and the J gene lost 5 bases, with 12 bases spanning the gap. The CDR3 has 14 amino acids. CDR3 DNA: TGCGCCAGCAGCTTGGACAGGCGAGGTAACGAGCAGTACTTC. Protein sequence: CASSLDRRGNEQYF.